The 6 T cell receptor beta chains presented below share a single source sample, sequenced in a study of T cells in Graves' hyperthyroidism and ophthalmopathy. Amplified regions were TCR beta CDR3 sequences from RNA transcripts. RT-PCR in the first round (using the HTBI primer set) targeted the TCR CDR3. TCRdb called the multiplex PCR reads again in MiXCR, with one record for every CDR3 protein. The table lists about 360,000 distinct CDR3 sequences, approximately 13% of them singletons. The sample was blood. The receptors stem from a man aged 25 to 40 with Graves' hyperthyroidism that later progressed to Graves' ophthalmopathy.

Concerning this clonotype itself: Its ends do not fully match the called genes, so a read error is possible. CDR3 nucleotide sequence: TGTGCTAGCAGCGACAGGGTTCGGGGATACGAGCAGTACTTC. Translated, it gives CASSDRVRGYEQYF. This chain connects TRBV7-7 to TRBJ2-7; 7 bases map to TRBD1. Germline values: CDR1 SSHAT, CDR2 FNYEAQ (reference sequence). CDR3 length equals 14 residues. The full variable domain, completed using reference TRBV7-7 and TRBJ2-7, is GAGVSQSPRYKVTKRGQDVTLRCDPISSHATLYWYQQALGQGPEFLTYFNYEAQPDKSGLPSDRFSAERPEGSISTLTIQRTEQRDSAMYRCASSDRVRGYEQYFGPGTRLTVT.

This clonotype came up many times. V gene TRBV2 combines with J gene TRBJ1-2, with 7 bases identical to TRBD1. CDR1 and CDR2 from the germline V gene are SNHLY and FYNNEI. V lost 3 bases, J lost 8 bases, and 15 bases stayed unmatched. The CDR3 consists of 16 residues. The CDR3: CASSDPHKDRAGGYTF. The CDR3 DNA sequence: TGTGCCAGCAGTGATCCCCACAAAGACAGGGCTGGAGGCTACACCTTC.

This clonotype was recorded at least ten times. The gene calls are TRBV5-5 and TRBJ2-5; TRBD2 matches 16 bases. This CDR3 is built from 15 residues. V dropped 4 bases and J dropped 5; count of bases not matched to a gene: 2. CDR1 is SGHKS, CDR2 YYEKEE, per germline (reference sequence). This CDR3 is CASSRGLAGGETQYF. In DNA form, the CDR3 reads TGTGCCAGCAGCCGGGGACTAGCGGGAGGGGAGACCCAGTACTTC.

This clonotype appeared many times. J is TRBJ2-7 and V is TRBV28, with D possibly called TRBD1 or TRBD2 (5 bases each). V lost 6 bases and J 9 bases, leaving 24 bases between the germline ends. The germline V gene has CDR1 MDHEN and CDR2 SYDVKM. The CDR3 spans 15 residues. CDR3 sequence reads: CASSRGRREDRLQYF. CDR3 sequence (DNA): TGTGCCAGCAGCCGGGGACGGCGAGAAGATAGGTTGCAGTACTTC.

This clonotype showed up just a few times. The junction and the germline gene differ at one end; a read error may be behind it. This chain links TRBV13 with TRBJ2-5; D may be TRBD1 (6 bases). The V gene's germline CDR1 is PRHDT and CDR2 FYEKMQ (reference sequence). CDR3 length equals 14 residues. CDR3 sequence (DNA): TGTGCCAGCAGCCAAGGGCAGGGGCAAGGGACCCAGTACTTC. This sequence encodes CASSQGQGQGTQYF.

The J gene is TRBJ2-3, the V gene TRBV7-9; a possible D gene is TRBD1 (6 bases). Per germline, CDR1 SEHNR and CDR2 FQNEAQ (reference sequence). V lost 4 bases to trimming and J lost 0 bases, with 8 bases between them. This CDR3 comprises 14 residues. CDR3 DNA sequence: TGTGCCAGCAGCTCGGACAGAAGCACAGATACGCAGTATTTT. Its translation is CASSSDRSTDTQYF.